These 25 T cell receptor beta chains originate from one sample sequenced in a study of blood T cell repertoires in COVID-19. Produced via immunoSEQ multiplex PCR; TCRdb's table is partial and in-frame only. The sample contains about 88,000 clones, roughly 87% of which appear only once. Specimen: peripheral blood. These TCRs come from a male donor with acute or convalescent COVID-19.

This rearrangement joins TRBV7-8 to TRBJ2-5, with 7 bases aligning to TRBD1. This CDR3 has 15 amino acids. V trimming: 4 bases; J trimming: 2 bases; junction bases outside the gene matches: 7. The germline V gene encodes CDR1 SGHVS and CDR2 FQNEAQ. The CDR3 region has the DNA TGTGCCAGCAGCTGGCCCGGACAGGAGCAAGAGACCCAGTACTTC. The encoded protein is CASSWPGQEQETQYF.

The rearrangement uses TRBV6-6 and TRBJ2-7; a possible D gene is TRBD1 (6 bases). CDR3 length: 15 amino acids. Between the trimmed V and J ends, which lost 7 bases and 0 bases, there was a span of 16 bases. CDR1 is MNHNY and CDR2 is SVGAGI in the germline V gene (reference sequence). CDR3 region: CASNRLGQPSYEQYF. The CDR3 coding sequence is TGTGCCAGCAATAGACTCGGACAGCCCTCCTACGAGCAGTACTTC.

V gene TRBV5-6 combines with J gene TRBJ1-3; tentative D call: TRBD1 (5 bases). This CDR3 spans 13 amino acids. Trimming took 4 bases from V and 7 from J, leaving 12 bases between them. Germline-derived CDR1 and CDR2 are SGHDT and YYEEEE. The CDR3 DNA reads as TGTGCCAGCAGCCTGGGGGTCGGGAACACCATATATTTT. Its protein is CASSLGVGNTIYF.

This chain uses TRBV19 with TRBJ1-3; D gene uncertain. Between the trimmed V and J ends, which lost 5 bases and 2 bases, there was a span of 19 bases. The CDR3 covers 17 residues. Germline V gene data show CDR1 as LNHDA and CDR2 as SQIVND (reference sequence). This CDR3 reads CASSQLPGSSAGNTIYF. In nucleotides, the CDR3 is TGTGCCAGTAGTCAACTTCCCGGGTCCTCAGCTGGAAACACCATATATTTT.

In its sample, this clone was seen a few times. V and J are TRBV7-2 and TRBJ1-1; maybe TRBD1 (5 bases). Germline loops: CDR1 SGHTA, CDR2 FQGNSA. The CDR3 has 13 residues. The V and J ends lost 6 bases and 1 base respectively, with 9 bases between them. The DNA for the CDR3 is TGTGCCAGCAGTCAACAGGAGAACACTGAAGCTTTCTTT. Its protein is CASSQQENTEAFF.

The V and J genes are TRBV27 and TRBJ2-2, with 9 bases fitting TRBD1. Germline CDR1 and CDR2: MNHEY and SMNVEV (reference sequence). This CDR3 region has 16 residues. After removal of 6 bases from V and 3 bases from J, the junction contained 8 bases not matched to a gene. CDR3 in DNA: TGTGCCAGCAGACTAGGACAGGGGCCGGACACCGGGGAGCTGTTTTTT. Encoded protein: CASRLGQGPDTGELFF.

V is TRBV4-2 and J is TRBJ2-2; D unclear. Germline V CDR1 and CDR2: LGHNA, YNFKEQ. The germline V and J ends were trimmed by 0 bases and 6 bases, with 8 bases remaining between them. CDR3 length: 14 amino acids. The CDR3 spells CASSQDRGSGELFF. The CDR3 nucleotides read TGTGCCAGCAGCCAAGATCGAGGCTCCGGGGAGCTGTTTTTT.

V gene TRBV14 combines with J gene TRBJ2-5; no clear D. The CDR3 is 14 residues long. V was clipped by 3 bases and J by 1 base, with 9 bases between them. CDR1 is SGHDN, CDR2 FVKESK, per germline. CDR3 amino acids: CASSQLGSQETQYF. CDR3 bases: TGTGCCAGCAGCCAGCTGGGCAGCCAAGAGACCCAGTACTTC.

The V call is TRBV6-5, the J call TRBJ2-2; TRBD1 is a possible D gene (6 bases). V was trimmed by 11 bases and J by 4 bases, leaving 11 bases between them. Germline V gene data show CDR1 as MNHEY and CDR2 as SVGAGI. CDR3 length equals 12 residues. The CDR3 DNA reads TGTGCCGCCGCAGGGGCCACCGGGGAGCTGTTTTTT. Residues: CAAAGATGELFF.

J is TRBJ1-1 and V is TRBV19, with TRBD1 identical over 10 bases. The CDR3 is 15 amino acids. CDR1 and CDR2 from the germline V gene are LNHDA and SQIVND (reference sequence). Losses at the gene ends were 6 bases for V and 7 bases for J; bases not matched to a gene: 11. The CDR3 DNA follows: TGTGCCAGTAGCTCATCCTGGACAGGGGGTCTTGAAGCTTTCTTT. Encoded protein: CASSSSWTGGLEAFF.

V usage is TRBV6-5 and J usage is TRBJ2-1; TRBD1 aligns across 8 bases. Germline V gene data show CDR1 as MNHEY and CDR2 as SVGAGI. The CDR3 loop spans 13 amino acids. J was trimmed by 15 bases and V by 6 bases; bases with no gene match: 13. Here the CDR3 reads CASSPPRQGSLFF. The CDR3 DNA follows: TGTGCCAGCAGCCCCCCCCGACAGGGGAGTTTGTTCTTC.

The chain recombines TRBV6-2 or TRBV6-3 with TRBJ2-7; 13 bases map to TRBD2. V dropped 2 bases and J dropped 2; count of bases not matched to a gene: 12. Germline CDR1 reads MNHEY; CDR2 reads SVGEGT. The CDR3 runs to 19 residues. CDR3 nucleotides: TGTGCCAGCAGTTACCCCCTCGGACTAGCGGGGGCACAGACCTACGAGCAGTACTTC. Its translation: CASSYPLGLAGAQTYEQYF.

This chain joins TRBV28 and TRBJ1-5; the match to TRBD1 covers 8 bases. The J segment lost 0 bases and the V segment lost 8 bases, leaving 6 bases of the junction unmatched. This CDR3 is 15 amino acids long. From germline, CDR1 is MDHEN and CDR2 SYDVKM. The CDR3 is CASLQGAYSNQPQHF. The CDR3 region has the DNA TGTGCCAGCCTTCAGGGGGCTTATAGCAATCAGCCCCAGCATTTT.

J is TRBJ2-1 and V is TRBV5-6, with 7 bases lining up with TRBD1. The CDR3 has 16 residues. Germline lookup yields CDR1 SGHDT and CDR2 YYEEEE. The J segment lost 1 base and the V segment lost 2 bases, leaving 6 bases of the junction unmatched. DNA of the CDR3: TGTGCCAGCAGCTTCGAGGGGGCCCGTTCCTACAATGAGCAGTTCTTC. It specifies CASSFEGARSYNEQFF.

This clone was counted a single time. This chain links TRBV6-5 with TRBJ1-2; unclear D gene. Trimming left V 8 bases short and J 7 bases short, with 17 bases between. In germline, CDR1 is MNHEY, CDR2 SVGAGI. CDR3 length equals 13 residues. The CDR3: CASGLDSRAGYTF. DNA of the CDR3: TGTGCCAGCGGATTGGACTCTCGGGCTGGCTACACCTTC.

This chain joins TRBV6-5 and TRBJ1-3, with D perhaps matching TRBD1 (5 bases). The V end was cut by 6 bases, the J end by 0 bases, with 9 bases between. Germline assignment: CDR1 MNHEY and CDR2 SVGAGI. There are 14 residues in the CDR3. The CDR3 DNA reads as TGTGCCAGCAGCAGACAGCGCTCTGGAAACACCATATATTTT. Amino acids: CASSRQRSGNTIYF.

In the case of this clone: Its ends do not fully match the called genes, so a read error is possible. The CDR3: CASSLGGVGRAF. CDR3 in DNA: TGTGCCAGCAGCTTAGGGGGTGTTGGGAGGGCCTTC. The V call is TRBV7-2, the J call TRBJ1-2; D is unclear. Germline-derived CDR1 and CDR2 are SGHTA and FQGNSA. The CDR3 contains 12 residues. Using reference TRBV7-2 and TRBJ1-2 for the parts outside the CDR3, the full variable domain is GAGVSQSPSNKVTEKGKDVELRCDPISGHTALYWYRQSLGQGLEFLIYFQGNSAPDKSGLPSDRFSAERTGGSVSTLTIQRTQQEDSAVYLCASSLGGVGRAFGSGTRLTVV.

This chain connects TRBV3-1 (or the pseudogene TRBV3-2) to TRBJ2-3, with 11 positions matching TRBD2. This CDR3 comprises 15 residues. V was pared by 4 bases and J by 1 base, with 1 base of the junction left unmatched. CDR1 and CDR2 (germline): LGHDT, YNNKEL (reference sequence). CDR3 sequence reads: CASSLLAGGTDTQYF. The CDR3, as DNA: TGTGCCAGCAGCCTACTAGCGGGGGGCACAGATACGCAGTATTTT.

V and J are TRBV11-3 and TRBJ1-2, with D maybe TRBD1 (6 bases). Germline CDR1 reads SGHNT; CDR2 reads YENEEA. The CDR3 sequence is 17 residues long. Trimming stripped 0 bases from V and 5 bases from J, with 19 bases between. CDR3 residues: CASSLEGLGGVCYGYTF. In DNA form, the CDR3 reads TGTGCCAGCAGCTTAGAGGGTTTAGGGGGTGTTTGTTATGGCTACACCTTC.

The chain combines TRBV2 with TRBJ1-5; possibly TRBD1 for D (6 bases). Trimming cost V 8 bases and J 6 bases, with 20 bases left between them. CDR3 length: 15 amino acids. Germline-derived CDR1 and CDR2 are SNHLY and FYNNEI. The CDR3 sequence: CASSSGQGLGQPQHF. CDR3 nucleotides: TGTGCCAGCTCTTCGGGACAAGGGCTGGGTCAGCCCCAGCATTTT.

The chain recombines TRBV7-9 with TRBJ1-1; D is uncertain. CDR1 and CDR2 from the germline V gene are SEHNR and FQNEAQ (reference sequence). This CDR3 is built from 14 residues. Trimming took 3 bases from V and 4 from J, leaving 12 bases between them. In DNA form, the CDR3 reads TGTGCCAGCAGCTTCCGCCAGGTCGGCACTGAAGCTTTCTTT. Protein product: CASSFRQVGTEAFF.

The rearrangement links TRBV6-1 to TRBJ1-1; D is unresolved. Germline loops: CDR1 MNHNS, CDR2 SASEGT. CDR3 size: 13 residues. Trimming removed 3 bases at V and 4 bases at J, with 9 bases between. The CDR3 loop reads CASSEEGFTEAFF. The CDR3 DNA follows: TGTGCCAGCAGTGAGGAGGGTTTCACTGAAGCTTTCTTT.

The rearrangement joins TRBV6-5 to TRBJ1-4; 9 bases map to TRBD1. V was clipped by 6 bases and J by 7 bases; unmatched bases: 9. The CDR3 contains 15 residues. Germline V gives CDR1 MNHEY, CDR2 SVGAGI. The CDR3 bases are TGTGCCAGCAGCCCAACAGGGGGCTTCGGTGAAAAACTGTTTTTT. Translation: CASSPTGGFGEKLFF.

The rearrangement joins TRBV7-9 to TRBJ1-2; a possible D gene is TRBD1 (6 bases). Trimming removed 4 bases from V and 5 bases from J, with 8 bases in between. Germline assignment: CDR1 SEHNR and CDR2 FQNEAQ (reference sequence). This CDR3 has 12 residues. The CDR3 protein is CASSSQGYGYTF. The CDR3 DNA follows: TGTGCCAGCAGCTCACAGGGTTATGGCTACACCTTC.

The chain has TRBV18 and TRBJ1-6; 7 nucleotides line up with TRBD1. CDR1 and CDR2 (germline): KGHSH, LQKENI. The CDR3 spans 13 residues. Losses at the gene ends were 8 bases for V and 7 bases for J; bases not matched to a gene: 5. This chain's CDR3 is CASRQGRNSPLHF. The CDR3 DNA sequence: TGTGCCAGCCGACAGGGACGGAATTCACCCCTCCACTTT. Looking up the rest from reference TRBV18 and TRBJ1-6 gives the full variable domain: NAGVMQNPRHLVRRRGQEARLRCSPMKGHSHVYWYRQLPEEGLKFMVYLQKENIIDESGMPKERFSAEFPKEGPSILRIQQVVRGDSAAYFCASRQGRNSPLHFGNGTRLTVT.